A single sample is the source of the 22 T cell receptor beta chains below, sequenced in a study of cytomegalovirus exposure and HLA in healthy donors. The PCR contained 60 Vbeta and 13 Jbeta primers. The assay was immunoSEQ multiplex PCR, and TCRdb's table has in-frame clones only and misses some. Of 85,000 to 100,000 clones in the sample, roughly 73% were seen once. Specimen: PBMCs. These receptor sequences come from a woman in her thirties or forties in good health and CMV-seronegative.

The rearrangement joins TRBV4-3 to TRBJ2-3; TRBD2 agrees at 10 bases. The J segment lost 4 bases and the V segment lost 5 bases, leaving 6 bases of the junction unmatched. The CDR3 length is 15 residues. Germline CDR1 reads LGHNA; CDR2 reads YSLEER. CDR3 coding DNA: TGCGCCAGCAGCTCTGGACTAGCGGCTTCAGATACGCAGTATTTT. This encodes CASSSGLAASDTQYF.

V gene TRBV15 combines with J gene TRBJ2-1; 9 nucleotides line up with TRBD1. CDR1 and CDR2 (germline): LNHNV, YYDKDF (reference sequence). After removal of 1 base from V and 3 bases from J, the junction contained 4 bases not matched to a gene. CDR3 length equals 16 residues. CDR3 sequence: CATSRGQGGFYNEQFF. The CDR3 coding sequence is TGTGCCACCAGCAGAGGACAGGGGGGTTTCTACAATGAGCAGTTCTTC.

The table lists this clone with a count of one. V is TRBV2 and J is TRBJ1-2; D is undetermined. The germline V gene has CDR1 SNHLY and CDR2 FYNNEI. This CDR3 contains 12 residues. V was trimmed by 4 bases and J by 7 bases, leaving 10 bases between them. CDR3 residues: CASSVLMRGYTF. The CDR3 coding sequence is TGTGCCAGCAGTGTACTTATGCGTGGCTACACCTTC.

The rearrangement uses TRBV25-1 and TRBJ2-2; no reliable D call. V lost 3 bases, J lost 9 bases, and 14 bases lay in between. Germline V lookup: CDR1 MGHDK, CDR2 SYGVNS. The CDR3 loop spans 14 amino acids. CDR3 DNA: TGTGCCAGCAGTGAGGCCGGAGCGAACCGGGAGCTGTTTTTT. It is translated as CASSEAGANRELFF.

V is TRBV5-6 and J is TRBJ2-7; D gene uncertain. CDR3 size: 12 residues. V lost 3 bases, J lost 2 bases, and 6 bases lay in between. Germline CDR1 reads SGHDT; CDR2 reads YYEEEE. CDR3: CASSSRTYEQYF. Here the CDR3 DNA reads TGTGCCAGCAGCTCGAGAACCTACGAGCAGTACTTC.

The chain links TRBV9 to TRBJ1-3; no clear D. The CDR3 runs to 13 residues. Trimming shortened V by 6 bases and J by 4 bases, and 11 bases separated the two germline ends. Germline loops: CDR1 SGDLS, CDR2 YYNGEE. The CDR3 region has the DNA TGTGCCAGCACGCTGGCTCCCGGAAACACCATATATTTT. It encodes CASTLAPGNTIYF. The full variable domain, completed using reference TRBV9 and TRBJ1-3, is DSGVTQTPKHLITATGQRVTLRCSPRSGDLSVYWYQQSLDQGLQFLIQYYNGEERAKGNILERFSAQQFPDLHSELNLSSLELGDSALYFCASTLAPGNTIYFGEGSWLTVV.

The chain uses TRBV4-3 and TRBJ2-6; 11 nucleotides line up with TRBD1. The CDR3 length is 15 residues. Unmatched junction bases numbered 2, after V lost 3 bases and J lost 7 bases. Looked up from germline, CDR1 is LGHNA and CDR2 is YSLEER. CDR3 coding DNA: TGCGCCAGCAGCCACGGGACAGGGGGAGCCAACGTCCTGACTTTC. Protein product: CASSHGTGGANVLTF.

The rearrangement joins TRBV4-2 to TRBJ1-4; 8 positions match TRBD1. The trim removed 4 bases at V and 3 bases at J, leaving 10 bases unmatched. Per the germline V gene, CDR1 is LGHNA and CDR2 is YNFKEQ. The CDR3 is 17 amino acids. The CDR3 DNA follows: TGTGCCAGCAGCCCGGGGGTACAGGGGGTTTCTAATGAAAAACTGTTTTTT. Translating gives CASSPGVQGVSNEKLFF.

The chain links TRBV14 to TRBJ2-7, with 10 nucleotides matching TRBD2. CDR3 length equals 15 residues. Germline V CDR1 and CDR2: SGHDN, FVKESK. J was trimmed by 4 bases and V by 4 bases; bases with no gene match: 7. The DNA of the CDR3 is TGTGCCAGCAGCCGACCTGGGACTAGCGCTTACGAGCAGTACTTC. Protein: CASSRPGTSAYEQYF.

The rearrangement uses TRBV7-2 and TRBJ1-2; D gene ambiguous. The CDR3 has 13 amino acids. The germline V and J ends were trimmed by 5 bases and 8 bases, with 15 bases remaining between them. Germline loops: CDR1 SGHTA, CDR2 FQGNSA. In DNA, the CDR3 is TGTGCCAGCAGCGCCTTGTTCGCCCTAGGCTACACCTTC. Protein product: CASSALFALGYTF.

This chain links TRBV28 with TRBJ1-5; a possible D gene is TRBD1 (5 bases). The CDR3 covers 11 residues. CDR1 is MDHEN, CDR2 SYDVKM, per germline. V was trimmed by 1 base and J by 13 bases, leaving 8 bases between them. CDR3 amino acids: CASSLSGTQHF. The DNA of the CDR3 is TGTGCCAGCAGTTTATCCGGGACTCAGCATTTT. Full variable domain (outside the CDR3, taken from reference TRBV28 and TRBJ1-5): DVKVTQSSRYLVKRTGEKVFLECVQDMDHENMFWYRQDPGLGLRLIYFSYDVKMKEKGDIPEGYSVSREKKERFSLILESASTNQTSMYLCASSLSGTQHFGDGTRLSIL.

This sequence joins TRBV4-2 and TRBJ1-5; no firm D call. This CDR3 spans 16 amino acids. Germline V gene lookup returns CDR1 LGHNA and CDR2 YNFKEQ. Between the trimmed V and J ends, which lost 1 base and 4 bases, there was a span of 14 bases. CDR3 residues: CASSQGASRQNQPQHF. The CDR3, as DNA: TGTGCCAGCAGCCAAGGAGCTAGCAGACAAAATCAGCCCCAGCATTTT.

This chain connects TRBV19 to TRBJ1-1; maybe TRBD1 (5 bases). CDR1 is LNHDA and CDR2 is SQIVND in the germline V gene (reference sequence). V was pared by 1 base and J by 4 bases, with 13 bases between. The CDR3 totals 15 residues. The CDR3 DNA is TGTGCCAGTAGTATAGGGCAGGGTCTCGCCACTGAAGCTTTCTTT. It encodes CASSIGQGLATEAFF.

This chain connects TRBV19 to TRBJ1-1, with 7 bases aligning to TRBD1. After removal of 6 bases from V and 5 bases from J, the junction contained 12 bases not matched to a gene. This CDR3 has 15 residues. The V gene's germline CDR1 is LNHDA and CDR2 SQIVND (reference sequence). As DNA, the CDR3 is TGTGCCAGTAGCGACAGGGCGGAGGGAAAAACTGAAGCTTTCTTT. It yields the protein CASSDRAEGKTEAFF.

The chain uses TRBV7-6 and TRBJ2-3; D unclear. Per germline, CDR1 SGHVS and CDR2 FNYEAQ. V was clipped by 1 base and J by 0 bases, with 11 bases between them. This CDR3 is 16 amino acids long. The CDR3 DNA follows: TGTGCCAGCAGCTTAGGGGCAGTAACTAGCACAGATACGCAGTATTTT. Protein: CASSLGAVTSTDTQYF.

The V and J genes are TRBV7-8 and TRBJ1-1; TRBD1 agrees at 8 bases. The trim removed 3 bases at V and 3 bases at J, leaving 3 bases unmatched. CDR3 length: 14 residues. Germline CDR1 reads SGHVS; CDR2 reads FQNEAQ. The CDR3 loop is CASSFRGRDTEAFF. DNA of the CDR3: TGTGCCAGCAGCTTCAGGGGGCGAGACACTGAAGCTTTCTTT. The entire variable domain, with the rest obtained from reference TRBV7-8 and TRBJ1-1, is as follows: GAGVSQSPRYKVAKRGQDVALRCDPISGHVSLFWYQQALGQGPEFLTYFQNEAQLDKSGLPSDRFFAERPEGSVSTLKIQRTQQEDSAVYLCASSFRGRDTEAFFGQGTRLTVV.

The count of this clone is one. This chain uses TRBV12-5 with TRBJ2-1; TRBD2 aligns across 8 bases. With 6 bases clipped from V and 4 bases from J, the junction kept 11 bases outside the gene matches. The CDR3 runs to 16 residues. Germline CDR1 and CDR2: LGHNT and FRNRAP. The CDR3 bases are TGTGCTAGTGGCTCTGACGGGGGGGGAGTATACAATGAGCAGTTCTTC. This sequence encodes CASGSDGGGVYNEQFF.

V is TRBV10-3 and J is TRBJ1-1; 8 bases agree with TRBD1. J was trimmed by 0 bases and V by 6 bases; bases with no gene match: 9. In germline, CDR1 is ENHRY, CDR2 SYGVKD. This CDR3 region has 16 residues. CDR3 amino acids: CAISPGTGTLNTEAFF. CDR3 in DNA: TGTGCCATCAGCCCCGGGACAGGAACCTTGAACACTGAAGCTTTCTTT.

The chain employs TRBV19 and TRBJ2-5; a possible D gene is TRBD1 (6 bases). The CDR3 consists of 13 residues. Germline values: CDR1 LNHDA, CDR2 SQIVND (reference sequence). V dropped 6 bases and J dropped 5 bases, with 13 bases sitting between them. The CDR3 is CASSLNRAETQYF. For the CDR3, the DNA is TGTGCCAGTAGCTTAAACAGGGCGGAGACCCAGTACTTC. The full variable domain, completed using reference TRBV19 and TRBJ2-5, is DGGITQSPKYLFRKEGQNVTLSCEQNLNHDAMYWYRQDPGQGLRLIYYSQIVNDFQKGDIAEGYSVSREKKESFPLTVTSAQKNPTAFYLCASSLNRAETQYFGPGTRLLVL.

The chain couples TRBV9 to TRBJ2-5; 10 bases agree with TRBD2. The V gene end was trimmed by 3 bases and the J gene end by 4 bases; junction bases not matched to a gene: 18. The CDR3 spans 19 residues. Germline V gene data show CDR1 as SGDLS and CDR2 as YYNGEE. The CDR3 coding sequence is TGTGCCAGCAGCGCTTCCCGACTAGCGGGTCCAAAATTTGGAGAGACCCAGTACTTC. Protein: CASSASRLAGPKFGETQYF.

V and J are TRBV29-1 and TRBJ1-2; D is unresolved. From germline, CDR1 is SQVTM and CDR2 ANQGSEA. V was shortened by 4 bases and J by 0 bases, with 12 bases between the two germline ends. The CDR3 is 14 amino acids. The CDR3 protein is CSVVAGISNYGYTF. DNA for the CDR3: TGCAGCGTTGTGGCAGGTATTTCTAACTATGGCTACACCTTC.

The chain joins TRBV27 to TRBJ1-5; TRBD1 aligns across 7 bases. CDR1 is MNHEY and CDR2 is SMNVEV in the germline V gene (reference sequence). The CDR3 loop spans 15 amino acids. The V gene end was trimmed by 5 bases and the J gene end by 3 bases; junction bases not matched to a gene: 7. The CDR3 here is CASSPRDSNNQPQHF. The CDR3 DNA is TGTGCCAGCAGTCCCCGGGACAGCAACAATCAGCCCCAGCATTTT.